This T cell receptor beta chain was sequenced for a study of blood T cell repertoires in COVID-19. Method: immunoSEQ multiplex PCR; TCRdb's copy keeps in-frame clones and lacks some. The table lists some 240,000 clones, 80% to 90% of them singletons. Trimming cost V 0 bases and J 7 bases, with 9 bases left between them. This CDR3 contains 14 residues. Germline loops: CDR1 SEHNR, CDR2 FQNEAQ (reference sequence). The chain recombines TRBV7-9 with TRBJ1-4; possible D gene TRBD1, 6 bases. This receptor was obtained from a middle-aged woman who had recovered from COVID-19. The sample was peripheral blood. Here the CDR3 DNA reads TGTGCCAGCAGCTTAGCACAGGGTGGTGAAAAACTGTTTTTT. Amino acid sequence: CASSLAQGGEKLFF.